This T cell receptor beta chain appears in the sequencing data of a study of T cell changes during pregnancy in multiple sclerosis. Profiling relied on immunoSEQ multiplex PCR, and the TCRdb table lists in-frame clones only, not all of them. The table has around 69,000 clones, 85% to 95% seen once. The starting material was peripheral blood, obtained in the second trimester of pregnancy. The receptor was derived from a female donor in good health, enrolled as a control in a pregnancy study.

CDR3: CASSQGTVDNYGYTF. As DNA, the CDR3 is TGCGCCAGCAGCCAAGGGACAGTAGATAACTATGGCTACACCTTC. The rearrangement uses TRBV4-3 and TRBJ1-2; D possibly corresponds to TRBD1 (6 bases). CDR3 length: 15 amino acids. Germline V CDR1 and CDR2: LGHNA, YSLEER. The V end lost 1 base, the J end lost 1 base, and 10 bases lay between the germline ends.